These T cell receptor beta chains were read from a single sample in a study of identifying expanded T cells in peripheral blood. The data were produced by immunoSEQ multiplex PCR, yet TCRdb's version contains in-frame clones alone and is incomplete. This table holds over 65,000 clones, 70% to 90% found once. The source material was blood. These receptors were taken from a person aged 18-69 years in good health. The CDR3 runs from the conserved cysteine through the conserved F or W. A D gene is named only where the DNA matches it firmly.

>TRBD1|TRBJ2-7|TRBV30
CAWIPSSGTGGTYEQYF
>-|TRBJ2-1|TRBV2
CASSRARTGSYNEQFF
>-|TRBJ1-5|TRBV19
CASKQSGSGNQPQHF
>-|TRBJ2-1|TRBV18
CASSPWERSYNEQFF
>-|TRBJ1-5|TRBV12-5
CASGPSKGQPQHF
>-|TRBJ2-5|TRBV9
CASSVGGAAQETQYF
>-|TRBJ1-2|TRBV6-5
CASRRLQGGYTF
>-|TRBJ2-5|TRBV25-1
CASSEVRDPKETQYF
>TRBD2|TRBJ2-1|TRBV7-3
CASSLTRVAGVNEQFF
>TRBD2|TRBJ2-3|TRBV18
CASSPGLIAGADTQYF
>-|TRBJ1-5|TRBV19
CASSIRGGARGQPQHF
>TRBD1|TRBJ1-1|TRBV18
CASSPKQGANTEAFF
>-|TRBJ1-5|TRBV30
CAWSTLSSNQPQHF
>-|TRBJ1-2|TRBV5-5
CASSFGHQASGYTF
>-|TRBJ1-6|TRBV5-5
CASSYGQPNSPLHF
>-|TRBJ1-1|TRBV5-7
CASSLRKVRVSWTEAFF
>TRBD1|TRBJ1-1|TRBV6-1
CASSESRTGKTEAFF
>-|TRBJ1-1|TRBV7-9
CASSLAGNTEAFF
>TRBD1|TRBJ1-3|TRBV6-5
CASRPGGSGNTIYF
>TRBD1|TRBJ2-7|TRBV14
CARRRQNPRDRGLWEQYF
>-|TRBJ1-1|TRBV30
CAWSVRGRGTEAFF
>TRBD2|TRBJ2-1|TRBV4-2
CASRPEGGRRVNEQFF
>-|TRBJ1-2|TRBV2
CACGRGGYTF
>-|TRBJ2-1|TRBV7-9
CATTPESSYNEQFF
>-|TRBJ1-6|TRBV19
CASSIGTASPSLHF
>-|TRBJ1-2|TRBV5-6
CASSPILGPGYTF
>-|TRBJ1-1|TRBV15
CATSRTDTRVSEAFF